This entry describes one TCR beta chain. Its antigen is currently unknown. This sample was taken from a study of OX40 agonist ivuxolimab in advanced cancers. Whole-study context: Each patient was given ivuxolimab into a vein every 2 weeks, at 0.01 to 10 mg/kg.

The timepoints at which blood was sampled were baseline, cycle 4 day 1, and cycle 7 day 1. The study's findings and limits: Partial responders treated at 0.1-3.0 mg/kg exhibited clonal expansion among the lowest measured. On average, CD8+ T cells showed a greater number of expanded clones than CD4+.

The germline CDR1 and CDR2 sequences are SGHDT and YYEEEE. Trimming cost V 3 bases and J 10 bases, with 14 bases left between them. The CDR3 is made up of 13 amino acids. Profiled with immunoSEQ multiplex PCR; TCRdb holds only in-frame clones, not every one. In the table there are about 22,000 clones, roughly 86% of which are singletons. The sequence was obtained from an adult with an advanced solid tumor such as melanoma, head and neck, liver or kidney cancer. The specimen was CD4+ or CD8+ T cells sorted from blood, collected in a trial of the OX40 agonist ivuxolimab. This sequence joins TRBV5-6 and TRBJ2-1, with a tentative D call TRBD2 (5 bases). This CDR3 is CASSSGSMDEQFF. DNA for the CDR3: TGTGCCAGCAGCTCGGGGTCCATGGACGAGCAGTTCTTC.